A selection of T cell receptor beta chains follows, all from one sample in a study of breast tumors, draining lymph nodes, adjacent tissues. TCRdb redid the calling of the multiplex PCR reads with MiXCR, one entry per CDR3 protein. Among about 180,000 distinct CDR3 sequences listed, around a third were seen once. The sequenced sample consisted of axillary lymph node tissue. These receptors originate from a female donor with breast cancer. Some clones in this sample may be carry-over from other donors' samples. Both conserved end residues are part of each CDR3. A D gene is named only where the DNA matches it firmly. Clone size is given for some rows only: seen once, a few or many times, or a class if the clone is expanded.

j_call: TRBJ2-7; v_call: TRBV5-4; d_call: -; clone_size: -; cdr3_nt: TGTGCCAGCAGCCCTAGACAGGCCTCCTACGAGCAGTACTTC; cdr3_aa: CASSPRQASYEQYF
j_call: TRBJ2-6; v_call: TRBV12-5; d_call: TRBD1; clone_size: -; cdr3_nt: TGTGCTAGTGGTCCGGGACAGGGAGCCAACGTCCTGACTTTC; cdr3_aa: CASGPGQGANVLTF
j_call: TRBJ1-5; v_call: TRBV10-3; d_call: -; clone_size: -; cdr3_nt: -; cdr3_aa: CAISGDYEQYFGPGPQHF
j_call: TRBJ2-2; v_call: TRBV11-2; d_call: TRBD1; clone_size: many; cdr3_nt: TGTGCCAGCAGCTGGACAGGGGTGGGCACCGGGGAGCTGTTTTTT; cdr3_aa: CASSWTGVGTGELFF
j_call: TRBJ1-6; v_call: TRBV28; d_call: -; clone_size: -; cdr3_nt: TGTGCCAGCAGCCTCGCCTCCCAGGGGAATTCACCCCTCCACTTT; cdr3_aa: CASSLASQGNSPLHF
j_call: TRBJ2-3; v_call: TRBV2; d_call: TRBD2; clone_size: many; cdr3_nt: TGTGCCAGCAGTGAAGTAGTAGCGGGGGATACGCAGTATTTT; cdr3_aa: CASSEVVAGDTQYF
j_call: TRBJ2-1; v_call: TRBV7-9; d_call: -; clone_size: many; cdr3_nt: TGTGCCAGCAGTACGGAGGGACAGCGAATTTACAATGAGCAGTTCTTC; cdr3_aa: CASSTEGQRIYNEQFF
j_call: TRBJ1-6; v_call: TRBV7-9; d_call: TRBD1; clone_size: -; cdr3_nt: TGTGCCAGCAGCATATTGGACAGGAATTCACCCCTCCACTTC; cdr3_aa: CASSILDRNSPLHF
j_call: TRBJ2-3; v_call: TRBV19; d_call: -; clone_size: many; cdr3_nt: TGTGCCAGTAGTATGGCACGTCTCCTAGGGGATTTAGGCACAGATACGCAGTATTTT; cdr3_aa: CASSMARLLGDLGTDTQYF
j_call: TRBJ2-5; v_call: TRBV5-8; d_call: -; clone_size: many; cdr3_nt: TGTGCCAGCAGCTTGATGGGTCCTGAGACCCAGTACTTC; cdr3_aa: CASSLMGPETQYF
j_call: TRBJ1-2; v_call: TRBV28; d_call: TRBD1; clone_size: few; cdr3_nt: TGTGCCAGCAGACCAAGGGGACAGGGCCTTGGCTACACCTTC; cdr3_aa: CASRPRGQGLGYTF
j_call: TRBJ1-2; v_call: TRBV20-1; d_call: -; clone_size: many; cdr3_nt: TGCAGTGCTAGAGATTTTCGGGGGCTGGGAGGCTACACCTTC; cdr3_aa: CSARDFRGLGGYTF
j_call: TRBJ1-2; v_call: TRBV2; d_call: -; clone_size: many; cdr3_nt: TGTGCCAGCAGTGAGAGGCAGGGCTCTCGAGGCTACACCTTC; cdr3_aa: CASSERQGSRGYTF
j_call: TRBJ2-2; v_call: TRBV6-2/TRBV6-3; d_call: TRBD1; clone_size: -; cdr3_nt: TGTGCCAGCAGTTACTCGAGGACAGGGGCCACCGGGGAGCTGTTTTTT; cdr3_aa: CASSYSRTGATGELFF
j_call: TRBJ2-2; v_call: TRBV5-8; d_call: -; clone_size: many; cdr3_nt: TGTGCCAGCAGCTTGCCAACAGGTCTAGGAAACACCGGGGAGCTGTTTTTT; cdr3_aa: CASSLPTGLGNTGELFF
j_call: TRBJ2-1; v_call: TRBV3-1; d_call: -; clone_size: few; cdr3_nt: TGTGCCAGCAGCCAAGAGCAGACAGCATACAATGAGCAGTTCTTC; cdr3_aa: CASSQEQTAYNEQFF
j_call: TRBJ2-2; v_call: TRBV12-3/TRBV12-4; d_call: -; clone_size: -; cdr3_nt: TGTGCCAGCAGTTTGCGTTTCACCGGGGAGCTGTTTTTT; cdr3_aa: CASSLRFTGELFF
j_call: TRBJ2-3; v_call: TRBV20-1; d_call: -; clone_size: many; cdr3_nt: TGCAGTGCTCCGCAGGACTCGAGAGATACGCAGTATTTT; cdr3_aa: CSAPQDSRDTQYF
j_call: TRBJ2-1; v_call: TRBV20-1; d_call: -; clone_size: many; cdr3_nt: TGCAGTGCTAGGAGTTTGGCGGGAAGCTCCTACAATGAGCAGTTCTTC; cdr3_aa: CSARSLAGSSYNEQFF
j_call: TRBJ2-2; v_call: TRBV9; d_call: -; clone_size: many; cdr3_nt: TGTGCCAGCAGCGTATTAGCCGGGGAGCTGTTTTTT; cdr3_aa: CASSVLAGELFF
j_call: TRBJ2-1; v_call: TRBV9; d_call: TRBD2; clone_size: -; cdr3_nt: TGTGCCAGCAGCGTACTAGCGGGAGAGGGCGGCGATGAGCAGTTCTTC; cdr3_aa: CASSVLAGEGGDEQFF
j_call: TRBJ1-1; v_call: TRBV24-1; d_call: -; clone_size: -; cdr3_nt: TGTACCACCGTAGGACCGACGAACGCTGAAGCTTTCTTT; cdr3_aa: CTTVGPTNAEAFF
j_call: TRBJ2-2; v_call: TRBV5-1; d_call: -; clone_size: many; cdr3_nt: TGCGCCAGCAGCTTGGTTGAGCTCGGGGAGCTGTTTTTT; cdr3_aa: CASSLVELGELFF
j_call: TRBJ2-7; v_call: TRBV11-2; d_call: -; clone_size: many; cdr3_nt: TGTGCCAGCAGCTCTCAAACCTACGAGCAGTACTTC; cdr3_aa: CASSSQTYEQYF
j_call: TRBJ2-1; v_call: TRBV20-1; d_call: TRBD2; clone_size: -; cdr3_nt: TGCAGTGCTAGTAGCGGGACATACAATGAGCAGTTCTTC; cdr3_aa: CSASSGTYNEQFF
j_call: TRBJ2-1; v_call: TRBV4-1; d_call: -; clone_size: many; cdr3_nt: TGCGCCAGCAGCTTTCCCGGGAGTCTCAATGAGCAGTTCTTC; cdr3_aa: CASSFPGSLNEQFF
j_call: TRBJ1-2; v_call: TRBV12-3/TRBV12-4; d_call: -; clone_size: many; cdr3_nt: TGTGCCAGCAGTACACAGTTAACCTATGGCTACACCTTC; cdr3_aa: CASSTQLTYGYTF
j_call: TRBJ2-1; v_call: TRBV6-5; d_call: TRBD2; clone_size: -; cdr3_nt: TGTGCCAGCAGTTACTCGTATGGGACTAGCCTACGAAATGAGCAGTTCTTC; cdr3_aa: CASSYSYGTSLRNEQFF
j_call: TRBJ1-3; v_call: TRBV2; d_call: -; clone_size: many; cdr3_nt: TGTGCCAGCAGTGAGCACCGCAGCCTTTACTCTGGAAACACCATATATTTT; cdr3_aa: CASSEHRSLYSGNTIYF
j_call: TRBJ1-2; v_call: TRBV7-3; d_call: TRBD1; clone_size: -; cdr3_nt: TGTGCCAGCAGCCCCGGGACAGGGGGCCTCTATGGCTACCCCTTC; cdr3_aa: CASSPGTGGLYGYPF
j_call: TRBJ2-1; v_call: TRBV7-7; d_call: TRBD1; clone_size: -; cdr3_nt: TGTGCTAGCAGCCCCCGGACAGGAGCCTACAATGAGCAGCTCTTC; cdr3_aa: CASSPRTGAYNEQLF
j_call: TRBJ1-5; v_call: TRBV6-1; d_call: -; clone_size: few; cdr3_nt: TGTGCCAGCACCAGAAATAGCAATCAGCCCCAGCATTTT; cdr3_aa: CASTRNSNQPQHF
j_call: TRBJ2-5; v_call: TRBV6-6; d_call: TRBD1; clone_size: many; cdr3_nt: TGTGCCAGCAGTTATGGACAGGGGGTGACCCAGTACTTC; cdr3_aa: CASSYGQGVTQYF
j_call: TRBJ1-1; v_call: TRBV7-6; d_call: -; clone_size: -; cdr3_nt: TGTGCCAGCAGTCTAGGGACGAGCACTGAAACTTTCTTT; cdr3_aa: CASSLGTSTETFF
j_call: TRBJ2-1; v_call: TRBV6-5; d_call: -; clone_size: -; cdr3_nt: TGTGCCAGCAGACCGGACACCTACAATGAGCAGTTCTTC; cdr3_aa: CASRPDTYNEQFF
j_call: TRBJ1-4; v_call: TRBV19; d_call: -; clone_size: few; cdr3_nt: TGTGCCAGTAGTAGGGTGGGGGTTAATGAAAAACTGTTTTTT; cdr3_aa: CASSRVGVNEKLFF
j_call: TRBJ2-1; v_call: TRBV5-8; d_call: -; clone_size: -; cdr3_nt: TGTGCCAGCAGCTTCATGCTACAAGGCCGAGATGAGCAGTTCTTC; cdr3_aa: CASSFMLQGRDEQFF
j_call: TRBJ2-6; v_call: TRBV7-9; d_call: TRBD1; clone_size: many; cdr3_nt: TGTGCCAGCAGCTTATTAGATTTTGCACAGGGGGTATCCGGGGCCAACGTCCTGACTTTC; cdr3_aa: CASSLLDFAQGVSGANVLTF
j_call: TRBJ1-1; v_call: TRBV12-3/TRBV12-4; d_call: -; clone_size: -; cdr3_nt: TGTGCCAGCAGTTTGGGAGGGGCGCGTTGGAACACTGAAGCTTTCTTT; cdr3_aa: CASSLGGARWNTEAFF
j_call: TRBJ1-4; v_call: TRBV2; d_call: -; clone_size: -; cdr3_nt: TGTGCCAGCAGTCCCGACAGGACTAATGAAAAACTGTTTTTT; cdr3_aa: CASSPDRTNEKLFF
j_call: TRBJ2-3; v_call: TRBV16; d_call: TRBD2; clone_size: -; cdr3_nt: TGTGCCAGCAGCCAGGGGGGACTAGCGGGAGGGGCAGATACGCAGTATTTT; cdr3_aa: CASSQGGLAGGADTQYF
j_call: TRBJ1-1; v_call: TRBV29-1; d_call: TRBD1; clone_size: -; cdr3_nt: TGCAGCGTGGGGACAGGGAACACTGAAGCTTTCTTT; cdr3_aa: CSVGTGNTEAFF
j_call: TRBJ1-2; v_call: TRBV5-1; d_call: TRBD1; clone_size: many; cdr3_nt: TGCGCCAGCAACCTTGGTGGGACAGGGGGCTTTGGCTACACCTTC; cdr3_aa: CASNLGGTGGFGYTF
j_call: TRBJ1-5; v_call: TRBV28; d_call: -; clone_size: -; cdr3_nt: TGTGCCAGCTCCCAAAGTTCGCGGGGCCATCAGCCCCAGCATTTT; cdr3_aa: CASSQSSRGHQPQHF
j_call: TRBJ2-7; v_call: TRBV7-9; d_call: -; clone_size: many; cdr3_nt: TGTGCCAGCCAGCTTACCGGCCAGCAGTCCTACGAGCAGTACTTC; cdr3_aa: CASQLTGQQSYEQYF
j_call: TRBJ2-1; v_call: TRBV6-5; d_call: TRBD1; clone_size: few; cdr3_nt: TGTGCCAGCAGTCACTCCGGGACAGGGGACTACAATGAGCAGTTCTTC; cdr3_aa: CASSHSGTGDYNEQFF
j_call: TRBJ2-3; v_call: TRBV6-2/TRBV6-3; d_call: -; clone_size: few; cdr3_nt: TGTGCCAGCAGCCGAGGGACCCTAGAGGCAGATACGCAGTATTTT; cdr3_aa: CASSRGTLEADTQYF
j_call: TRBJ1-2; v_call: TRBV12-3/TRBV12-4; d_call: -; clone_size: many; cdr3_nt: TGTGCCAGCAGCCCAGAGACAGCCTCCTATGGCTACACCTTC; cdr3_aa: CASSPETASYGYTF
j_call: TRBJ2-3; v_call: TRBV13; d_call: TRBD1; clone_size: many; cdr3_nt: TGTGCCAGCAGCCTAACGGACAGGGTAGATACGCAGTATTTT; cdr3_aa: CASSLTDRVDTQYF
j_call: TRBJ1-3; v_call: TRBV28; d_call: -; clone_size: -; cdr3_nt: TGTGCCAGCAGGTGGGGGGACACCGCATCTGGAAACACCATATATTTT; cdr3_aa: CASRWGDTASGNTIYF
j_call: TRBJ2-1; v_call: TRBV4-1; d_call: -; clone_size: -; cdr3_nt: TGCGCCAGCAGCCAAGCGTTGGGGCAGGGGCTCGAAGGGCAGTTCTTC; cdr3_aa: CASSQALGQGLEGQFF